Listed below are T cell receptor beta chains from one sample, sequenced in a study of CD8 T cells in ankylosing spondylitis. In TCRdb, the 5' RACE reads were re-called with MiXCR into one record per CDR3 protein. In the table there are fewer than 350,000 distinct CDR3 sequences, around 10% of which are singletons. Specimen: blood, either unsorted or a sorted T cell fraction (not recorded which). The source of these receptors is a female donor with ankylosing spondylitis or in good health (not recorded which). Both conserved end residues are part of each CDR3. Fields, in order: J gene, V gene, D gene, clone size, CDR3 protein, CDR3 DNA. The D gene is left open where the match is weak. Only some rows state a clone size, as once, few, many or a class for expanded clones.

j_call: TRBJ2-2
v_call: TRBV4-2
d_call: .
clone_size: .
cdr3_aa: CASSQLIRGALDTGELFF
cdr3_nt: TGTGCCAGCAGCCAATTGATTAGGGGCGCATTGGACACCGGGGAGCTGTTTTTT

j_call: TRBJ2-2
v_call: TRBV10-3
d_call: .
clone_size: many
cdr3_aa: CAIKNSPNTGELFF
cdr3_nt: TGTGCCATCAAAAATAGTCCGAACACCGGGGAGCTGTTTTTT

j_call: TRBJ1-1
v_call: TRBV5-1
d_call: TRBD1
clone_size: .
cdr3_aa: CASGFRGPTGGLRTEAFF
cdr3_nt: TGCGCCAGCGGGTTCAGGGGGCCGACAGGGGGATTGCGGACTGAAGCTTTCTTT

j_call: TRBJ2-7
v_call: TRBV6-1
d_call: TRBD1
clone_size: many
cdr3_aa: CASSMGQGGFEQYF
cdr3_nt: TGTGCCAGCAGCATGGGACAGGGCGGGTTCGAGCAGTACTTC

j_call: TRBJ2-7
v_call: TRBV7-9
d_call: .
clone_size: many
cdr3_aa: CASSSPRLYEQYF
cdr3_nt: TGTGCCAGCAGCTCCCCGAGACTCTACGAGCAGTACTTC

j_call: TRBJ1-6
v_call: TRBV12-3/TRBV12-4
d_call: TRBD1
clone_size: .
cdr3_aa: CASRTGTGNSPLHF
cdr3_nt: TGTGCCAGCAGAACCGGGACAGGGAATTCACCCCTCCACTTT

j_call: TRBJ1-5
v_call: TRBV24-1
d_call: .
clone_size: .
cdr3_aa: CATSPRGGADQPQHF
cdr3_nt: TGTGCCACCAGTCCCAGAGGGGGGGCGGATCAGCCCCAGCATTTT

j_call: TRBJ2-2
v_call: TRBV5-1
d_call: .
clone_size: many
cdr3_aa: CASSVNRPGPGELFF
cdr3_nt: TGCGCCAGCAGCGTGAACCGGCCCGGACCCGGGGAGCTGTTTTTT

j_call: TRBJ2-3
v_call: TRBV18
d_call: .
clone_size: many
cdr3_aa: CASSPTSTGLTDTQYF
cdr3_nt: TGTGCCAGCTCACCTACCTCCACAGGGCTCACAGATACGCAGTATTTT

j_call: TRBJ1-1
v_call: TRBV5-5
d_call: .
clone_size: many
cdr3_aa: CASSPRTANTEAFF
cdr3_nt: TGTGCCAGCAGCCCGAGGACAGCTAACACTGAAGCTTTCTTT

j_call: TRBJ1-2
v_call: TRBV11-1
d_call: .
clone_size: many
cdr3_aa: CASSYRPEGYYGYTF
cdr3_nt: TGTGCCAGCAGCTACCGACCGGAAGGGTATTATGGCTACACCTTC

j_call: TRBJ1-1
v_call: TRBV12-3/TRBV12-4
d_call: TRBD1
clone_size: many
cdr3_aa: CASRRLRDRGLRLRTEAFF
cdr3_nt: TGTGCCAGCAGACGGCTCAGGGACAGGGGGCTGCGGTTGCGGACTGAAGCTTTCTTT

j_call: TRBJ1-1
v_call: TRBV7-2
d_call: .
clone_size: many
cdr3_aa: CASSPKPWSAFF
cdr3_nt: TGTGCCAGCAGCCCCAAACCGTGGTCCGCTTTCTTT

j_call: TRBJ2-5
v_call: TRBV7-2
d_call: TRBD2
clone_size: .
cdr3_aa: CASSLTLSGGQETQYF
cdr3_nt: TGTGCCAGCAGCTTAACCCTGTCGGGGGGCCAAGAGACCCAGTACTTC

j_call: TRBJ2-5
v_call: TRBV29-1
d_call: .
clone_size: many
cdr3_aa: CSGRWGQETQYF
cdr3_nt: TGCAGCGGACGGTGGGGCCAAGAGACCCAGTACTTC

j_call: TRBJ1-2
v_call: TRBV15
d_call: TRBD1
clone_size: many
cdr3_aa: CATEDRGSNYGYTF
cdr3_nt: TGTGCCACGGAGGACAGGGGTTCTAACTATGGCTACACCTTC

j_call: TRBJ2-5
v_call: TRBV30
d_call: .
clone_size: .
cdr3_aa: CAWSAWGETQYF
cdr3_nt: TGTGCCTGGAGTGCCTGGGGTGAGACCCAGTACTTC

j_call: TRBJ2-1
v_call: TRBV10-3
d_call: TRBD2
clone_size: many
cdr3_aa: CAISETSGTYNEQFF
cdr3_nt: TGTGCCATCAGTGAGACTAGCGGTACGTACAATGAGCAGTTCTTC

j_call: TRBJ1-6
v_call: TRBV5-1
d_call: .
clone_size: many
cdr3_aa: CASSAGTNNSPLHF
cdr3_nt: TGCGCCAGCAGCGCAGGGACGAATAATTCACCCCTCCACTTT

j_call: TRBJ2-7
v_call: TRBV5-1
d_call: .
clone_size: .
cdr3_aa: CASSLGGRPNAYEQYF
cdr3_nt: TGCGCCAGCAGCTTGGGTGGACGGCCCAACGCCTACGAGCAGTACTTC

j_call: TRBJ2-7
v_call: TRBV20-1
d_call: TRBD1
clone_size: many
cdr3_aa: CSATGQGSYEQYF
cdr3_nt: TGCAGTGCTACAGGACAGGGGTCCTACGAGCAGTACTTC

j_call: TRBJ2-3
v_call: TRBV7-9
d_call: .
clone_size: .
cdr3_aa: CASGTDTQYF
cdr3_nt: TGTGCCAGCGGCACAGATACGCAGTATTTT